The source of this T cell receptor beta chain is a study of blood T cell repertoires in COVID-19 (dated by TCRdb to about 2020). Study-level background: Samples from collaborators originated in the United States, Italy and Spain and spanned both the acute and convalescent phases of COVID-19. The material from the prospective study consisted of cDNA or gDNA derived from T cells, B-cell-depleted T cells, or PBMCs. The dataset comprised deeply sampled blood TCRbeta repertoires from subjects exposed to, actively infected with, or recovered from COVID-19. The repertoires were released in a freely available public database meant as a resource for research on the immune response to SARS-CoV-2. The samples were drawn from two sources: the first 160 participants of the ongoing ImmuneRACE study, and fewer than 1,500 subjects contributed by 6 global collaborators. Nearly every sample came with metadata listing a de-identified subject ID, COVID-19 status, age in years and sex. Where HLA class I and class II types were available, the types were taken from metadata supplied by the sample provider, not from assay-based typing. Results the study describes overall, beyond this receptor: The amount of clinical and demographic metadata varied by source and participant and was provided uncurated.

Enrolling through a virtual design, the prospective study's participants ranged in age from roughly 18 to 89 years and lived across some 22 United States geographic areas. To assign participants to cohorts, the prospective study relied on clinical history that participants themselves reported in a screening survey and a study questionnaire. Each participant in the prospective study had whole blood, serum and a nasopharyngeal or oropharyngeal swab collected by mobile phlebotomists. Prospective study participants could optionally give additional blood draws and questionnaires over an approximately two-month period. Prospective study blood samples were shipped either frozen or at room temperature before DNA extraction. Notes on this clone: No cognate antigen has been identified for it. No base-level quality is on record; no much larger clone is a single base apart.

The immunoSEQ Assay, a bias-controlled multiplex PCR, was used to amplify TCRbeta CDR3 regions from genomic DNA. Per the authors' processing: Within the assay, amplification of reference gene primers was used to estimate how many nucleated cells each sample contained. Sequence reads were collapsed and filtered to measure the absolute abundance of every unique TCRbeta CDR3 rearrangement. For each sample, productive Simpson clonality was calculated as the square root of Simpson's diversity index across productive rearrangements. In TCRdb, the immuneACCESS table is reduced to in-frame sequences with V and J assigned. These tables do not hold every clone; where another copy was compared, an unresolved V gene accounts for under half, and the others remain unexplained. V, J and clone size were drawn from that table, and D and trimming were deduced from the DNA. This sample lists around 200,000 clones; around 86% were detected once. The ten top clones hold 5.6% of the sample.

The germline V gene specifies SGDLS as CDR1 and YYNGEE as CDR2. From its cysteine to its phenylalanine, the CDR3 spans 15 amino acids. The only DNA kept is the CDR3, 45 bases in frame from the first base. V sheds 0 bases and J sheds 4 bases, leaving 10 bases between their ends. The receptor was isolated from a man aged 35-49 years with acute COVID-19. Source material: PBMCs or T cells enriched from blood (not recorded which). This receptor chain uses TRBV9 and TRBJ1-4; the D segment cannot be called with confidence. The CDR3 corresponds to CASSVDGQLNEKLFF. The sequenced DNA is TGTGCCAGCAGCGTAGATGGGCAGCTTAATGAAAAACTGTTTTTT. With all but the CDR3 taken from the reference TRBV9 and TRBJ1-4 genes, the full variable domain is: DSGVTQTPKHLITATGQRVTLRCSPRSGDLSVYWYQQSLDQGLQFLIQYYNGEERAKGNILERFSAQQFPDLHSELNLSSLELGDSALYFCASSVDGQLNEKLFFGSGTQLSVL.